The 30 T cell receptor beta chains below all came from one sample that was sequenced in a study of blood T cell repertoires in COVID-19. Profiled with immunoSEQ multiplex PCR; TCRdb holds only in-frame clones, not every one. The sample shows roughly 200,000 clones, 85% of them seen only once. Sequenced input: PBMCs or T cells enriched from blood (not recorded which). The receptor set was obtained from a man aged 40-49 years who had recovered from COVID-19.

CDR3 bases: TGTGCCAGTAGTATGGCTAGCGGAGTGGGGAGTAATGAGCAGTTCTTC. This sequence encodes CASSMASGVGSNEQFF. V is TRBV19 and J is TRBJ2-1; TRBD2 agrees at 7 bases. V was pared by 3 bases and J by 7 bases, with 12 bases of the junction left unmatched. The length of the CDR3 is 16 residues. Per germline, CDR1 LNHDA and CDR2 SQIVND (reference sequence). The complete variable domain, with remaining parts taken from reference TRBV19 and TRBJ2-1, reads DGGITQSPKYLFRKEGQNVTLSCEQNLNHDAMYWYRQDPGQGLRLIYYSQIVNDFQKGDIAEGYSVSREKKESFPLTVTSAQKNPTAFYLCASSMASGVGSNEQFFGPGTRLTVL.

The chain uses TRBV4-1 and TRBJ2-7, with 9 positions matching TRBD1. From germline, CDR1 is MGHRA and CDR2 YSYEKL. The CDR3 covers 17 residues. With V trimmed by 3 bases and J by 1 base, 10 bases remained unmatched. DNA for the CDR3: TGCGCCAGCAGCCACCCCACCCCGGGACAGGGTTCCTACGAGCAGTACTTC. This codes for CASSHPTPGQGSYEQYF.

This clone was seen only once. J is TRBJ2-1 and V is TRBV5-6; the D gene is possibly TRBD2 (5 bases). V dropped 4 bases and J dropped 7 bases, with 9 bases sitting between them. This CDR3 region has 12 residues. Germline V lookup: CDR1 SGHDT, CDR2 YYEEEE. The CDR3 loop is CASSPGGNEQFF. CDR3 DNA sequence: TGTGCCAGCAGCCCCGGCGGGAATGAGCAGTTCTTC.

This chain uses TRBV19 with TRBJ2-3; a possible D gene is TRBD2 (6 bases). CDR1 is LNHDA, CDR2 SQIVND, per germline (reference sequence). The CDR3 contains 15 residues. V was shortened by 9 bases and J by 3 bases, with 19 bases between the two germline ends. The CDR3 loop reads CASRLAPRGTDTQYF. The DNA for the CDR3 is TGTGCCAGCCGTCTAGCGCCCCGAGGGACAGATACGCAGTATTTT.

The CDR3 sequence: CASSSEGQGTAFRQPQHF. DNA of the CDR3: TGTGCCAGCAGCTCAGAGGGACAGGGGACCGCTTTTCGTCAGCCCCAGCATTTT. The chain uses TRBV7-8 and TRBJ1-5, with 10 bases that match TRBD1. From germline, CDR1 is SGHVS and CDR2 FQNEAQ. J was trimmed by 6 bases and V by 4 bases; bases with no gene match: 15. CDR3 length equals 18 residues.

The genes are TRBV27 and TRBJ2-5, with D uncertain. This CDR3 region has 15 residues. The germline CDR1 and CDR2 sequences are MNHEY and SMNVEV (reference sequence). V lost 0 bases, J lost 0 bases, and 8 bases lay in between. As DNA, the CDR3 is TGTGCCAGCAGTTTATCCCAGTCCTACCAAGAGACCCAGTACTTC. This codes for CASSLSQSYQETQYF.

The chain uses TRBV25-1 and TRBJ2-1; TRBD2 aligns across 13 bases. The CDR3 runs 16 residues. J gave up 8 bases and V 3 bases, and 7 bases lay outside the gene matches. Germline CDR1 and CDR2: MGHDK and SYGVNS. CDR3 in DNA: TGTGCCAGCAGTGAGGGGGGACTAGCGGGACTTTATGAGCAGTTCTTC. This translates into CASSEGGLAGLYEQFF.

The chain couples TRBV28 to TRBJ1-1, with 7 bases identical to TRBD1. Losses at the gene ends were 6 bases for V and 0 bases for J; bases not matched to a gene: 1. The V gene's germline CDR1 is MDHEN and CDR2 SYDVKM. The CDR3 spans 13 residues. In DNA, the CDR3 is TGTGCCAGCAGAGGGACAGTGAACACTGAAGCTTTCTTT. Its translation is CASRGTVNTEAFF.

The rearrangement joins TRBV4-2 to TRBJ2-3; D possibly corresponds to TRBD2 (6 bases). This CDR3 has 16 residues. CDR1 is LGHNA and CDR2 is YNFKEQ in the germline V gene. Trimming removed 0 bases from V and 5 bases from J, with 15 bases in between. The CDR3 DNA follows: TGTGCCAGCAGCCAAGATAACGGGAGTGGGGGAGATACGCAGTATTTT. Translating it yields CASSQDNGSGGDTQYF.

This sequence joins TRBV30 and TRBJ2-7; 8 bases fit TRBD1. The CDR3 runs to 13 residues. V gave up 0 bases and J gave up 4 bases; unmatched junction bases: 2. The germline V gene has CDR1 GTSNPN and CDR2 SVGIG (reference sequence). CDR3 protein: CAWSVYRGYEQYF. The CDR3, as DNA: TGTGCCTGGAGTGTTTACAGGGGGTACGAGCAGTACTTC.

The chain joins TRBV7-9 to TRBJ1-1; D is undetermined. Germline V gene data show CDR1 as SEHNR and CDR2 as FQNEAQ (reference sequence). With 3 bases removed from V and 4 bases from J, the gap between germline ends came to 15 bases. This CDR3 has 15 residues. CDR3 nucleotides: TGTGCCAGCAGCTTCGGTGGCCTCTCGGGCACTGAAGCTTTCTTT. This gives the protein CASSFGGLSGTEAFF.

This clone has a single count. The V and J genes are TRBV9 and TRBJ2-1; 8 bases match TRBD2. This CDR3 region has 16 residues. CDR1 is SGDLS, CDR2 YYNGEE, per germline. V shed 2 bases and J 8 bases; nucleotides not matched to a gene: 12. The CDR3 region has the DNA TGTGCCAGCAGCGTTGCTCCGGGACTAGAATTATATGAGCAGTTCTTC. It encodes CASSVAPGLELYEQFF.

The table lists this clone with a count of one. The rearrangement links TRBV4-2 to TRBJ1-2; a weak D match, TRBD1 (5 bases). V gave up 0 bases and J gave up 8 bases, with 16 bases separating them. Germline lookup yields CDR1 LGHNA and CDR2 YNFKEQ. The CDR3 sequence is 15 residues long. The CDR3 reads CASSQDWGREDGYTF. CDR3 DNA sequence: TGTGCCAGCAGCCAAGATTGGGGCAGGGAAGACGGCTACACCTTC.

The V and J genes are TRBV28 and TRBJ2-7, with TRBD1 identical over 7 bases. Germline V CDR1 and CDR2: MDHEN, SYDVKM. V dropped 6 bases and J dropped 3; count of bases not matched to a gene: 5. The CDR3 contains 13 residues. The CDR3 loop is CASRGQVVYEQYF. Here the CDR3 DNA reads TGTGCCAGCAGAGGACAGGTAGTCTACGAGCAGTACTTC.

The gene calls are TRBV7-8 and TRBJ2-3; D is possibly TRBD2 (6 bases). CDR3 size: 19 residues. Looked up from germline, CDR1 is SGHVS and CDR2 is FQNEAQ. V was clipped by 1 base and J by 3 bases, with 23 bases between them. In DNA form, the CDR3 reads TGTGCCAGCAGCTTAGGTCGTGTGTCGGGCGGGAAGTTAACAGATACGCAGTATTTT. This sequence encodes CASSLGRVSGGKLTDTQYF.

This clone is a singleton in its sample. The gene calls are TRBV7-2 and TRBJ2-2; 9 bases are a match to TRBD2. The CDR3 extends over 16 amino acids. Germline CDR1 and CDR2: SGHTA and FQGNSA. V shed 4 bases, J shed 4 bases, and the junction held 7 bases outside the gene matches. The DNA of the CDR3 is TGTGCCAGCAGCTGGGCGGCGGGAGGGCGCACCGGGGAGCTGTTTTTT. Translated, it gives CASSWAAGGRTGELFF.

This clone has a handful of counts. J is TRBJ1-6 and V is TRBV5-4; tentative D call: TRBD1 (5 bases). In germline, CDR1 is SGHNT, CDR2 YYREEE (reference sequence). The CDR3 is 15 amino acids. The V gene lost 3 bases and the J gene lost 7 bases, with 14 bases spanning the gap. The CDR3: CASSSTSAGNSPLHF. The CDR3, as DNA: TGTGCCAGCAGCTCGACCTCGGCAGGGAATTCACCCCTCCACTTT.

V usage is TRBV28 and J usage is TRBJ2-1; possible D gene TRBD2, 5 bases. With 6 bases removed from V and 7 bases from J, the gap between germline ends came to 16 bases. CDR3 length equals 14 residues. In germline, CDR1 is MDHEN, CDR2 SYDVKM. The CDR3, as DNA: TGTGCCAGCAGCCGCGGGCCATCGGGGAATGAGCAGTTCTTC. Amino acids: CASSRGPSGNEQFF.

A few counts support this clone. The CDR3 region is CASSFASGRGSRRYF. The CDR3 DNA reads as TGTGCCAGCAGCTTTGCTAGCGGGAGAGGTAGCCGCCGGTACTTC. This chain links TRBV7-2 with TRBJ2-7; the match to TRBD2 covers 10 bases. Germline V lookup: CDR1 SGHTA, CDR2 FQGNSA. Trimming removed 3 bases from V and 12 bases from J; junction bases left unmatched: 14. The CDR3 totals 15 residues.

This chain joins TRBV11-2 and TRBJ2-2; 8 bases fit TRBD1. Germline CDR1 SGHAT, CDR2 FQNNGV. The CDR3 covers 17 residues. Trimming took 5 bases from V and 8 from J; bases not matched to a gene: 16. The CDR3 reads CASSPLTQGGAIGELFF. CDR3 DNA: TGTGCCAGCAGCCCCTTAACACAGGGGGGCGCGATTGGGGAGCTGTTTTTT.

The chain carries TRBV7-9 and TRBJ2-7, with 7 bases matching TRBD2. V dropped 0 bases and J dropped 6; count of bases not matched to a gene: 5. The germline V gene has CDR1 SEHNR and CDR2 FQNEAQ (reference sequence). CDR3 length: 14 amino acids. CDR3 region: CASSLAGGPGEQYF. In nucleotides, the CDR3 is TGTGCCAGCAGCTTAGCGGGAGGGCCGGGCGAGCAGTACTTC.

The chain recombines TRBV19 with TRBJ2-2, with no clear D. Per germline, CDR1 LNHDA and CDR2 SQIVND (reference sequence). CDR3 length: 12 residues. V lost 3 bases and J lost 6, with 5 bases in between. This CDR3 is CASSISPGELFF. The CDR3 nucleotides are TGTGCCAGTAGTATCTCCCCCGGGGAGCTGTTTTTT.

V gene TRBV7-8 combines with J gene TRBJ2-1; no reliable D call. Germline CDR1 and CDR2: SGHVS and FQNEAQ. The CDR3 runs 14 residues. The V and J ends lost 5 bases and 8 bases respectively, with 16 bases between them. In DNA, the CDR3 is TGTGCCAGCAGCCGAGAGGCGCAGCGCGATGAGCAGTTCTTC. It yields the protein CASSREAQRDEQFF.

The V gene is TRBV6-5, the J gene TRBJ1-1; maybe TRBD1 (6 bases). Trimming removed 8 bases from V and 1 base from J, with 8 bases in between. CDR1 is MNHEY and CDR2 is SVGAGI in the germline V gene. This CDR3 contains 12 residues. The CDR3, as DNA: TGTGCCAGCGGCAGGGGGAACACTGAAGCTTTCTTT. This gives the protein CASGRGNTEAFF.

This clone was picked up one time. The rearrangement uses TRBV18 and TRBJ2-1, with 11 bases aligning to TRBD2. The ends lost 6 bases at V and 12 bases at J; junction bases unmatched: 16. Germline V lookup: CDR1 KGHSH, CDR2 LQKENI. This CDR3 has 16 amino acids. CDR3 sequence reads: CASSPELAGVHGGQFF. DNA of the CDR3: TGTGCCAGCTCTCCGGAACTAGCGGGAGTGCATGGGGGGCAGTTCTTC.

V gene TRBV5-4 combines with J gene TRBJ2-6; no reliable D call. The CDR3 runs to 15 residues. CDR1 and CDR2 (germline): SGHNT, YYREEE (reference sequence). The V end lost 4 bases, the J end lost 0 bases, and 8 bases lay between the germline ends. CDR3 bases: TGTGCCAGCAGCCTTAAATCCTCTGGGGCCAACGTCCTGACTTTC. Translation gives CASSLKSSGANVLTF. The complete variable domain, with remaining parts taken from reference TRBV5-4 and TRBJ2-6, reads ETGVTQSPTHLIKTRGQQVTLRCSSQSGHNTVSWYQQALGQGPQFIFQYYREEENGRGNFPPRFSGLQFPNYSSELNVNALELDDSALYLCASSLKSSGANVLTFGAGSRLTVL.

The chain uses TRBV30 and TRBJ2-3, with D uncertain. The CDR3 runs 12 residues. The germline CDR1 and CDR2 sequences are GTSNPN and SVGIG (reference sequence). V lost 4 bases, J lost 2 bases, and 7 bases lay in between. The CDR3 here is CAWNVYTDTQYF. CDR3 coding DNA: TGTGCCTGGAATGTTTACACAGATACGCAGTATTTT.

This rearrangement joins TRBV3-1 (or the pseudogene TRBV3-2) to TRBJ2-5; TRBD1 aligns across 7 bases. From germline, CDR1 is LGHDT and CDR2 YNNKEL (reference sequence). The V segment lost 1 base and the J segment 4 bases; nucleotides outside the gene matches: 9. The CDR3 totals 16 residues. CDR3 DNA sequence: TGTGCCAGCAGCCAAGGTTGGGGGACAGCATTAGAGACCCAGTACTTC. This gives the protein CASSQGWGTALETQYF.

The J gene is TRBJ1-3, the V gene TRBV11-2; TRBD1 matches 7 bases. The CDR3 runs 19 residues. Unmatched junction bases numbered 15, after V lost 4 bases and J lost 0 bases. CDR1 is SGHAT and CDR2 is FQNNGV in the germline V gene. CDR3 DNA: TGTGCCAGCAGCTCTCAGTGGGCTAGGGGACAGTACTCTGGAAACACCATATATTTT. Translated: CASSSQWARGQYSGNTIYF.

The V call is TRBV6-5, the J call TRBJ1-2; possibly TRBD1 for D (6 bases). Trimming took 7 bases from V and 5 from J, leaving 20 bases between them. The CDR3 is made up of 15 amino acids. Germline loops: CDR1 MNHEY, CDR2 SVGAGI. In DNA form, the CDR3 reads TGTGCCAGCACCCGGGAGGGGGGAAACGGATATGGCTACACCTTC. This codes for CASTREGGNGYGYTF.